This T cell receptor beta chain was observed in a study of blood T cell repertoires in COVID-19. Study-level information: The samples span acute and convalescent COVID-19 from the United States, Italy and Spain. The cDNA or gDNA used as material had been derived from T cells, B-cell-depleted T cells, or PBMCs.

Profiled with immunoSEQ multiplex PCR; TCRdb holds only in-frame clones, not every one. The repertoire has approximately 250,000 clones, around 90% of them found once; the top ten carry 4.1%. Participants, about 18 to 90 years old, spanned under 30 US areas. Grouping used clinical history reported by participants in a survey and questionnaire. V gave up 2 bases and J gave up 0 bases, with 6 bases separating them. The CDR3 length is 15 residues. Germline V gene lookup returns CDR1 SGHKS and CDR2 YYEKEE (reference sequence). This chain joins TRBV5-5 and TRBJ1-6; D gene ambiguous. What was sequenced was PBMCs or T cells enriched from blood (not recorded which). This TCR came from a woman younger than 45 with acute COVID-19. CDR3 bases: TGTGCCAGCAGCTTTGGGAGCTCCTATAATTCACCCCTCCACTTT. Residues: CASSFGSSYNSPLHF. Full variable domain (rest looked up from reference TRBV5-5 and TRBJ1-6): DAGVTQSPTHLIKTRGQQVTLRCSPISGHKSVSWYQQVLGQGPQFIFQYYEKEERGRGNFPDRFSARQFPNYSSELNVNALLLGDSALYLCASSFGSSYNSPLHFGNGTRLTVT.